This T cell receptor (beta chain) comes out of a study of blood T cell repertoires in COVID-19. Study at large: Acute-phase and convalescent COVID-19 samples originated in the United States, Italy and Spain. PBMCs, B-cell-depleted T cells, or T cells provided the cDNA or gDNA that made up the material.

Points on this clone: Other DNA variants within this sample encode the same CDR3.

Trimming cost V 5 bases and J 4 bases; bases outside gene matches: 2. Germline V CDR1 and CDR2: SEHNR, FQNEAQ (reference sequence). This CDR3 region has 14 residues. Per the study methods: Estimates of nucleated cell counts were drawn from the amplification of reference gene primers. Clones were read by immunoSEQ multiplex PCR, and TCRdb kept only the in-frame ones, dropping some. V and J calls and clone size are given by that table; D and trimming were obtained from the DNA. Found here are roughly 200,000 clones, around four fifths of them singletons; the top ten hold around 30%. This receptor was identified in a middle-aged man with acute or convalescent COVID-19. Sequenced sample: peripheral blood. The chain uses TRBV7-9 and TRBJ1-5; TRBD1 aligns across 10 bases. CDR3 DNA sequence: TGTGCCAGCAGCCAGGGACAGGGGAATCAGCCCCAGCATTTT. Protein: CASSQGQGNQPQHF.